This T cell receptor (beta chain) was profiled in a study of blood T cells in healthy people across ages. General study points: Unsorted PBMCs ruled out conclusive naive versus antigen-experienced comparison.

Sample-barcoded 5' priming and a J-beta primer mix drove a second PCR of about 7 to 12 cycles. Using its own MiXCR run on the 5' RACE reads, TCRdb lists one record per CDR3 protein. The sample comprises over 1,500,000 distinct CDR3 sequences, just under 50% of which are singletons, and over 2% rests with the top ten. There are 16 residues in the CDR3. Unmatched junction bases numbered 11, after V lost 3 bases and J lost 5 bases. Germline CDR1 is MDHEN and CDR2 is SYDVKM. Comments on this clonotype: Its antigen is undetermined.

The receptor comes from a middle-aged woman in good health. The specimen was blood. The genes are TRBV28 and TRBJ2-7; 9 bases are shared with TRBD2. The CDR3 loop reads CASSFLGGGAFDEQYF. In nucleotides, the CDR3 is TGTGCCAGCAGTTTTTTGGGCGGGGGGGCCTTTGACGAGCAGTACTTC.